The sequence of this T cell receptor beta chain was determined in a study of T cell responses to AZD1222 COVID-19 vaccine. General observations from the study: White British people made up most donors, females outnumbered males, and clonal diversity was possibly underestimated. Recipients of two AZD1222 doses showed rising Spike-specific TCR breadth and depth. Baseline seropositives among AZD1222 recipients totaled only 5 to 7. Repertoire sampling happened only post peak T cell response.

The germline CDR1 and CDR2 sequences are SGHRS and YFSETQ. V dropped 4 bases and J dropped 5 bases, with 15 bases sitting between them. This CDR3 spans 14 amino acids. Libraries were prepared by immunoSEQ multiplex PCR; TCRdb keeps only in-frame clonotypes and omits some of them. The data show some 150,000 clones, roughly 90% seen once. Notes on this clone: Antigen: not known.

The source was peripheral blood, collected on day 0 of AZD1222 vaccination. This receptor was identified in an adult in good health. V usage is TRBV5-1 and J usage is TRBJ1-2, with D possibly being TRBD1 (5 bases). The CDR3 protein is CASSRGEGLYGYTF. In DNA, the CDR3 is TGCGCCAGCAGCAGGGGTGAAGGATTGTATGGCTACACCTTC.